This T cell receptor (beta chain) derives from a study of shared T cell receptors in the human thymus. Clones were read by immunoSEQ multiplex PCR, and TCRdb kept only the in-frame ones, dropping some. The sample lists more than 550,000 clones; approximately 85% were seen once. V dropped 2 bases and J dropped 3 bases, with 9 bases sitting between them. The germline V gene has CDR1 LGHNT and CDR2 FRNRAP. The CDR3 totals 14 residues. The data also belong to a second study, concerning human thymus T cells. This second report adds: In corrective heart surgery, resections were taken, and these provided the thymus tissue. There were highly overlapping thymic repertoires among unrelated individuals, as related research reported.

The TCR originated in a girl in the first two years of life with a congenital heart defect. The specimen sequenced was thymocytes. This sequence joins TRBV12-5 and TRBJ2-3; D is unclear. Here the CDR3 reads CASGLSGQTDTQYF. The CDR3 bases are TGTGCTAGTGGTTTGAGTGGGCAGACAGATACGCAGTATTTT.